The 11 T cell receptor beta chains reported below all come from one sample, sequenced in a study of graft-versus-host responses after intestinal transplantation. Produced via immunoSEQ multiplex PCR; TCRdb's table is partial and in-frame only. The profile shows 73,000 or so clones, 90% of them singletons. No cognate antigen is known for these TCRs. Specimen: unstimulated CD8+ T cells sorted from spleen or lymph node cells, collected before transplant. Every receptor here comes from a human donor who was the organ donor for an intestinal transplant.

This chain links TRBV29-1 with TRBJ2-1, with TRBD2 matching over 7 bases. V trimming: 4 bases; J trimming: 0 bases; junction bases outside the gene matches: 6. This CDR3 comprises 15 residues. Germline V gene lookup returns CDR1 SQVTM and CDR2 ANQGSEA. The CDR3 region has the DNA TGCAGCGTTGTCGGCGGGGGACCCTCCTACAATGAGCAGTTCTTC. Encoded protein: CSVVGGGPSYNEQFF.

This clone was picked up a small number of times. The chain recombines TRBV6-4 with TRBJ2-2, with TRBD1 matching 7 bases. With V trimmed by 4 bases and J by 3 bases, 2 bases remained unmatched. From germline, CDR1 is MRHNA and CDR2 SNTAGT. This CDR3 is built from 14 residues. The DNA for the CDR3 is TGTGCCAGCAGTGCTCAGGGGGACACCGGGGAGCTGTTTTTT. Its protein product is CASSAQGDTGELFF.

The genes are TRBV7-9 and TRBJ2-5; D is unresolved. The CDR3 sequence is 14 residues long. Germline-derived CDR1 and CDR2 are SEHNR and FQNEAQ (reference sequence). Deletions cut 1 base from V and 1 base from J, with 7 bases between. The CDR3 reads CASSLVQTQETQYF. CDR3 in DNA: TGTGCCAGCAGCTTAGTACAGACCCAAGAGACCCAGTACTTC.

The J gene is TRBJ2-1, the V gene TRBV11-2, with a tentative D call TRBD1 (6 bases). Trimming took 0 bases from V and 0 from J, leaving 12 bases between them. The CDR3 is 17 residues long. Per germline, CDR1 SGHAT and CDR2 FQNNGV. The CDR3 nucleotides are TGTGCCAGCAGCTTAGACCGGGACACTAGCTCCTACAATGAGCAGTTCTTC. Translation: CASSLDRDTSSYNEQFF.

V gene TRBV4-1 combines with J gene TRBJ1-5, with 7 bases identical to TRBD1. J was trimmed by 0 bases and V by 3 bases; bases with no gene match: 2. The germline CDR1 and CDR2 sequences are MGHRA and YSYEKL. The CDR3 spans 15 residues. The CDR3 nucleotides read TGCGCCAGCAGCCATGACAGGGATAGCAATCAGCCCCAGCATTTT. This gives the protein CASSHDRDSNQPQHF.

CDR3 sequence reads: CASSSLLTGGPGYTF. CDR3 DNA sequence: TGTGCCAGCAGTTCCCTTCTGACAGGGGGCCCTGGCTACACCTTC. The chain has TRBV6-6 and TRBJ1-2, with 10 bases fitting TRBD1. Trimming removed 4 bases from V and 7 bases from J; junction bases left unmatched: 9. CDR1 and CDR2 from the germline V gene are MNHNY and SVGAGI (reference sequence). The CDR3 contains 15 residues.

This clone was recorded a few times. The rearrangement joins TRBV6-5 to TRBJ1-2; 7 nucleotides agree with TRBD1. CDR3 length equals 16 residues. The germline V gene has CDR1 MNHEY and CDR2 SVGAGI. V dropped 4 bases and J dropped 8; count of bases not matched to a gene: 16. The CDR3 sequence: CASSSSTGEEGRGYTF. The CDR3 coding sequence is TGTGCCAGCAGTTCTTCAACAGGGGAAGAGGGTCGGGGCTACACCTTC.

The rearrangement uses TRBV19 and TRBJ1-2; TRBD1 might be the D (6 bases). Germline CDR1 LNHDA, CDR2 SQIVND (reference sequence). The V end lost 3 bases, the J end lost 3 bases, and 14 bases lay between the germline ends. The CDR3 is 15 residues long. CDR3 amino acids: CASSIWDTDDYGYTF. In DNA form, the CDR3 reads TGTGCCAGTAGTATCTGGGACACCGATGACTATGGCTACACCTTC.

The chain has TRBV29-1 and TRBJ2-1; D possibly corresponds to TRBD2 (5 bases). Per the germline V gene, CDR1 is SQVTM and CDR2 is ANQGSEA. Between the trimmed V and J ends, which lost 7 bases and 0 bases, there was a span of 10 bases. The CDR3 has 13 residues. The CDR3 bases are TGCAGCGCTAGGGAGACCTCCTACAATGAGCAGTTCTTC. Protein product: CSARETSYNEQFF.

J is TRBJ1-2 and V is TRBV6-1, with D tentatively TRBD1 (5 bases). CDR1 is MNHNS and CDR2 is SASEGT in the germline V gene. V was clipped by 2 bases and J by 4 bases, with 14 bases between them. CDR3 size: 15 residues. CDR3: CASSESGGGPYGYTF. For the CDR3, the DNA is TGTGCCAGCAGTGAATCGGGCGGGGGTCCCTATGGCTACACCTTC.

CDR3 in amino acids: CASSSSSGGFTDTQYF. The CDR3 region has the DNA TGTGCCAGCAGCTCGTCTAGCGGGGGGTTTACAGATACGCAGTATTTT. The rearrangement links TRBV7-9 to TRBJ2-3; 11 nucleotides match TRBD2. The V gene end was trimmed by 4 bases and the J gene end by 3 bases; junction bases not matched to a gene: 6. Looked up from germline, CDR1 is SEHNR and CDR2 is FQNEAQ (reference sequence). This CDR3 has 16 residues.